This is a list of T cell receptor beta chains from one sample in a study of T cell repertoires in cytomegalovirus infection. TCRdb re-called the reads with MiXCR, one entry per CDR3 protein. The table shows around 450,000 distinct CDR3 sequences, with roughly 12% occurring only once. The sequencing input was PBMCs. The receptors were gathered from a human donor in good health (CMV status not recorded). Some clones in this sample may be carry-over from other donors' samples. CDR3s leave out the opening cysteine and the closing phenylalanine or tryptophan. Fields, in order: V gene, J gene, clone size, CDR3 protein. The size of a clone is reported for some rows only, either as once, few or many, or as a class for expanded clones.

V gene: TRBV20-1
J gene: TRBJ1-2
clone size: .
CDR3 protein: SALDRGYGYT

V gene: TRBV7-2
J gene: TRBJ2-3
clone size: many
CDR3 protein: ASSLGTSGGVKDTQY

V gene: TRBV27
J gene: TRBJ2-2
clone size: few
CDR3 protein: ATSRNTGELF

V gene: TRBV5-4
J gene: TRBJ2-1
clone size: many
CDR3 protein: ASSLVTYNEQF

V gene: TRBV20-1
J gene: TRBJ2-3
clone size: few
CDR3 protein: SGTLRSASTDTQY

V gene: TRBV7-2
J gene: TRBJ2-3
clone size: many
CDR3 protein: ASSLDVAGQY

V gene: TRBV9
J gene: TRBJ2-3
clone size: .
CDR3 protein: ASSVAGSVADTQY

V gene: TRBV29-1
J gene: TRBJ2-1
clone size: few
CDR3 protein: SVNLGGGNEQF

V gene: TRBV19
J gene: TRBJ1-1
clone size: few
CDR3 protein: ASSIYPPRDRNTEAF

V gene: TRBV30
J gene: TRBJ2-7
clone size: many
CDR3 protein: AWSRLLSYEQY

V gene: TRBV28
J gene: TRBJ2-3
clone size: .
CDR3 protein: ASASGTTDTQY

V gene: TRBV7-6
J gene: TRBJ2-7
clone size: .
CDR3 protein: ASSLGLAGGGLGEQY

V gene: TRBV18
J gene: TRBJ1-5
clone size: few
CDR3 protein: ASSPDSGRGQPQH

V gene: TRBV11-2
J gene: TRBJ1-2
clone size: many
CDR3 protein: ASSLIGQGIGYT

V gene: TRBV19
J gene: TRBJ1-5
clone size: many
CDR3 protein: ASKPGQSHQPQH

V gene: TRBV20-1
J gene: TRBJ2-1
clone size: .
CDR3 protein: SAGDNHNEQF

V gene: TRBV11-2
J gene: TRBJ2-1
clone size: .
CDR3 protein: ASSFANNEQF

V gene: TRBV5-1
J gene: TRBJ2-1
clone size: .
CDR3 protein: ASSLGIAGGRDEQF

V gene: TRBV5-1
J gene: TRBJ2-7
clone size: many
CDR3 protein: ASRETGTYEQY

V gene: TRBV4-2
J gene: TRBJ2-1
clone size: many
CDR3 protein: ASSQELTGEDDEQF

V gene: TRBV27
J gene: TRBJ2-5
clone size: .
CDR3 protein: ASSPIPEIQETQY

V gene: TRBV6-6
J gene: TRBJ2-7
clone size: many
CDR3 protein: ASSYGDEQY

V gene: TRBV28
J gene: TRBJ1-3
clone size: few
CDR3 protein: ASSFRAVGNTIY

V gene: TRBV5-1
J gene: TRBJ1-1
clone size: few
CDR3 protein: ASSPNTGQPNTEAF

V gene: TRBV10-3
J gene: TRBJ2-2
clone size: few
CDR3 protein: AISESPTGELF

V gene: TRBV11-3
J gene: TRBJ2-5
clone size: .
CDR3 protein: ASSLPLSGSLQETQY

V gene: TRBV5-4
J gene: TRBJ2-1
clone size: many
CDR3 protein: ASSLLDGIVNEQF

V gene: TRBV7-3
J gene: TRBJ2-3
clone size: many
CDR3 protein: ASSLNAGADTQY

V gene: TRBV6-5
J gene: TRBJ1-1
clone size: few
CDR3 protein: ASSYRQGDEAF

V gene: TRBV7-9
J gene: TRBJ2-7
clone size: many
CDR3 protein: ASSPGQGGYEQY

V gene: TRBV7-2
J gene: TRBJ1-2
clone size: many
CDR3 protein: ASSGQLTYGYT

V gene: TRBV6-5
J gene: TRBJ1-6
clone size: few
CDR3 protein: ASRPGQGSSPLH

V gene: TRBV12-3/TRBV12-4
J gene: TRBJ2-2
clone size: many
CDR3 protein: ASSAYSGGELF

V gene: TRBV19
J gene: TRBJ2-2
clone size: few
CDR3 protein: ASSIGTGGDFANTGELF

V gene: TRBV25-1
J gene: TRBJ2-4
clone size: many
CDR3 protein: ASSDGVAKNIQY

V gene: TRBV20-1
J gene: TRBJ2-7
clone size: .
CDR3 protein: SAPRTDVSSYEQY

V gene: TRBV11-3
J gene: TRBJ2-1
clone size: .
CDR3 protein: ASSYSSSYNEQL

V gene: TRBV20-1
J gene: TRBJ2-3
clone size: .
CDR3 protein: SAREDTSSTQY

V gene: TRBV5-4
J gene: TRBJ2-5
clone size: many
CDR3 protein: ASSWSGSAGETQY

V gene: TRBV15
J gene: TRBJ2-7
clone size: many
CDR3 protein: ATRGSSYEQY

V gene: TRBV7-9
J gene: TRBJ1-2
clone size: many
CDR3 protein: ASSPSGTGLGYT

V gene: TRBV28
J gene: TRBJ2-3
clone size: .
CDR3 protein: ASKVEGGRARDTQY

V gene: TRBV10-3
J gene: TRBJ2-1
clone size: .
CDR3 protein: AISEEAGFYNEQF

V gene: TRBV28
J gene: TRBJ2-7
clone size: .
CDR3 protein: ASSLLGGTRYEQY